This TCR beta chain originates from a study of CD8 T cells in ankylosing spondylitis. Study-wide results and limits: In ankylosing spondylitis blood, a motif of roughly eight highly homologous TCR beta variants appeared characteristic.

CDR1 is SGHTA, CDR2 FQGNSA, per germline. The CDR3 consists of 14 residues. J lost 5 bases, V lost 5 bases, and 5 bases had no gene match. As regards this clonotype: Its specificity is unknown.

MiXCR, run by TCRdb on the 5' RACE reads, gives a single entry per CDR3 protein. The data hold over 600,000 distinct CDR3 sequences, with 15% to 20% observed a single time. The clonotype comes from a male donor with ankylosing spondylitis. This chain connects TRBV7-2 to TRBJ2-5, with 10 bases lining up with TRBD2. Sequencing used blood, either unsorted or a sorted T cell fraction (not recorded which). The CDR3 region has the DNA TGTGCCAGCAGCCCGAGCGGGAGGGGTGAGACCCAGTACTTC. Protein sequence: CASSPSGRGETQYF.